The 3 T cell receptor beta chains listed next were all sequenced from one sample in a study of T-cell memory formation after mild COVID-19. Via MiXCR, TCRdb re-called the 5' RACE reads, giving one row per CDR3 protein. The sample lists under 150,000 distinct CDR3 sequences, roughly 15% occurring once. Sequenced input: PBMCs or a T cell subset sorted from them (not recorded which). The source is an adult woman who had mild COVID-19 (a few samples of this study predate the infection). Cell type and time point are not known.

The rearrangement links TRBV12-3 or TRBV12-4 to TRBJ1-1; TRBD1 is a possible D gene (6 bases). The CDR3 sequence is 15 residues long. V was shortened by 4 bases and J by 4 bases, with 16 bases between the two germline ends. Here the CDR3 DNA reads TGTGCCAGCAGTTCGGGGACACCCGTGGGCACTGAAGCTTTCTTT. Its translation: CASSSGTPVGTEAFF.

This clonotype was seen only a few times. The CDR3 region is CASSEGGIGEQYF. The CDR3 DNA reads TGCGCCAGCAGCGAGGGGGGGATAGGCGAGCAGTACTTC. J is TRBJ2-7 and V is TRBV5-1, with D perhaps matching TRBD2 (7 bases). Germline CDR1 SGHRS, CDR2 YFSETQ. The CDR3 runs to 13 residues. The V end was cut by 4 bases, the J end by 6 bases, with 14 bases between.

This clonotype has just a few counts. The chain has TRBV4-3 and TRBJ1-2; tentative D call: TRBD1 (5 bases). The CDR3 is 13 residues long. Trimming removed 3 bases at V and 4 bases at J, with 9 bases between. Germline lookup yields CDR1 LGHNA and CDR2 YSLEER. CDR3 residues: CASSHLDTYGYTF. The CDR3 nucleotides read TGCGCCAGCAGCCACCTGGACACCTATGGCTACACCTTC.